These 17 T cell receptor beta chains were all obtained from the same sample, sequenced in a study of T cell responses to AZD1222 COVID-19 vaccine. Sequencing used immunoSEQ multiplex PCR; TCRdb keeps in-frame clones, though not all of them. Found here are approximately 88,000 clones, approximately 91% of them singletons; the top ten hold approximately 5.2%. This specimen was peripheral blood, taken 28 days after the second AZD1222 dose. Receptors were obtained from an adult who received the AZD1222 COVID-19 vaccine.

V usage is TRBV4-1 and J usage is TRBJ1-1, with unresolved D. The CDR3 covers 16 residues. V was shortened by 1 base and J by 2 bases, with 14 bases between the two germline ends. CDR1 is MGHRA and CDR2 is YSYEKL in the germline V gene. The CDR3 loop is CASSQAPGRENTEAFF. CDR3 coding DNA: TGCGCCAGCAGCCAAGCCCCGGGGAGAGAAAACACTGAAGCTTTCTTT.

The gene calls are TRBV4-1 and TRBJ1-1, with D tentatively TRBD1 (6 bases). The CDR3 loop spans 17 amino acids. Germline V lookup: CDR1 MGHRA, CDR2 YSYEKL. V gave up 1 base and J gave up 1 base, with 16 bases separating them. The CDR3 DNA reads TGCGCCAGCAGCCAAGGACAGGTGGGCCGGGAGAACACTGAAGCTTTCTTT. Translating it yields CASSQGQVGRENTEAFF.

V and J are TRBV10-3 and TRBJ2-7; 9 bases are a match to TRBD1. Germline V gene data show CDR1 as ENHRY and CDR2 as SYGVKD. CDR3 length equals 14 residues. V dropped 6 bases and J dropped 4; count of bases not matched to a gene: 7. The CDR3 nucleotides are TGTGCCATCAGGAAGGGACAGGGTAGTTACGAGCAGTACTTC. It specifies CAIRKGQGSYEQYF.

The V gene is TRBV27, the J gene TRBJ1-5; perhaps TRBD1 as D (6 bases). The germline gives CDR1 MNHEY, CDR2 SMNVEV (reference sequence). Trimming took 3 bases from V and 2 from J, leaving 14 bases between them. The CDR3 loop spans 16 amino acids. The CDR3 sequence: CASSFRGRGGNQPQHF. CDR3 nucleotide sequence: TGTGCCAGCAGTTTTCGGGGGCGGGGAGGCAATCAGCCCCAGCATTTT.

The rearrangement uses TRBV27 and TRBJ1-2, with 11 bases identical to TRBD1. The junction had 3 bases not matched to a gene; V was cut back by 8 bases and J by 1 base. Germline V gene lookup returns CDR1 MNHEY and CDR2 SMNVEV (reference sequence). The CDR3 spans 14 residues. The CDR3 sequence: CASRTGGYNYGYTF. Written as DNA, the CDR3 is TGTGCCAGCCGGACAGGGGGCTATAACTATGGCTACACCTTC.

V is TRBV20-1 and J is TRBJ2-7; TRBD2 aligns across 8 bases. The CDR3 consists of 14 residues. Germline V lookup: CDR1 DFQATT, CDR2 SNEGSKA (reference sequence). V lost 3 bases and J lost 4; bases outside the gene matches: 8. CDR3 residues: CSASNAGGGYEQYF. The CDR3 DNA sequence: TGCAGTGCTAGTAATGCGGGGGGTGGGTACGAGCAGTACTTC.

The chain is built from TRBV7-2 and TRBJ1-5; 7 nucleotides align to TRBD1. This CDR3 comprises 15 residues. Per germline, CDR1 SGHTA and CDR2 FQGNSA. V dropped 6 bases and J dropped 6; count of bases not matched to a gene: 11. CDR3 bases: TGTGCCAGCAGTCCACAGGGGTGGGCGGGTCAGCCCCAGCATTTT. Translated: CASSPQGWAGQPQHF.

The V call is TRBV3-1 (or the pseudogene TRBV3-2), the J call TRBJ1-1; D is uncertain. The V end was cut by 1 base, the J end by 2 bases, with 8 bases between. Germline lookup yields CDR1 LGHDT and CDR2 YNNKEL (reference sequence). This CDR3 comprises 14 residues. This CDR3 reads CASSQAGGNTEAFF. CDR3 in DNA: TGTGCCAGCAGCCAAGCTGGCGGAAACACTGAAGCTTTCTTT.

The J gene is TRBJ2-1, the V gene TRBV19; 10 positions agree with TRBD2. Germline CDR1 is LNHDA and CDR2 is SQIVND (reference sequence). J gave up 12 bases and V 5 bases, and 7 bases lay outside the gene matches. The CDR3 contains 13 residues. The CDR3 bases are TGTGCCAGTAGTCCCGGGACTAGCGCCAGGCAGTTCTTC. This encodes CASSPGTSARQFF.

CDR3 region: CASSLDRGLTYEQYF. The CDR3 bases are TGTGCCAGCAGCTTAGACAGGGGTTTGACCTACGAGCAGTACTTC. The rearrangement links TRBV7-2 to TRBJ2-7; 7 nucleotides match TRBD1. From germline, CDR1 is SGHTA and CDR2 FQGNSA. The CDR3 is 15 amino acids. The trim removed 1 base at V and 2 bases at J, leaving 5 bases unmatched.

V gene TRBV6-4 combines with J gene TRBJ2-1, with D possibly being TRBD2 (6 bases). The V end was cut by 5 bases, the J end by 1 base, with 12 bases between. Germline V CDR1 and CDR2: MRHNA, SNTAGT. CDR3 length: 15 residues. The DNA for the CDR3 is TGTGCCAGCAGTCTGGAAGGAGGGTCCTACAATGAGCAGTTCTTC. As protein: CASSLEGGSYNEQFF.

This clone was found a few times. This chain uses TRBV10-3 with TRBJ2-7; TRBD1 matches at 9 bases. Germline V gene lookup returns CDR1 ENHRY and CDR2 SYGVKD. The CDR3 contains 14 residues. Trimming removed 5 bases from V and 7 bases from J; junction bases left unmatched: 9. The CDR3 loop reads CAISFAGQGGEQYF. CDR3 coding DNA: TGTGCCATCAGTTTCGCGGGACAGGGAGGTGAGCAGTACTTC.

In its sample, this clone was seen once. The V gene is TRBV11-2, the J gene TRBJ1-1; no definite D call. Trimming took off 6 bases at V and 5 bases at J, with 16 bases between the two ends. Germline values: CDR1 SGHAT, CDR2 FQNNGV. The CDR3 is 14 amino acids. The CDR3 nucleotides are TGTGCCAGCAGTTTTACGGACGGTGGGACTGAAGCTTTCTTT. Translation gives CASSFTDGGTEAFF.

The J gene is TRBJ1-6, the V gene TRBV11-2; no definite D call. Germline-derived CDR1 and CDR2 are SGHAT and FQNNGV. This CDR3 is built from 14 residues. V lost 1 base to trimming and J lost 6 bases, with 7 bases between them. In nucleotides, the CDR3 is TGTGCCAGCAGCTTAGGGTTCGTTAATTCACCCCTCCACTTT. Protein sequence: CASSLGFVNSPLHF.

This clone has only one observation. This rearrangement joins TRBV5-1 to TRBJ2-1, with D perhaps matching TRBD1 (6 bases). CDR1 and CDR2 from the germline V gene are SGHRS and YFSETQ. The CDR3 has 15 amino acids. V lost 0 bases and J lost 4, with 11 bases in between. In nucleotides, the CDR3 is TGCGCCAGCAGCTTGGCCCTAGGGGGATACAATGAGCAGTTCTTC. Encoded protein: CASSLALGGYNEQFF. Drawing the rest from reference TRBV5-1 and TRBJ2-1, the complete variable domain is KAGVTQTPRYLIKTRGQQVTLSCSPISGHRSVSWYQQTPGQGLQFLFEYFSETQRNKGNFPGRFSGRQFSNSRSEMNVSTLELGDSALYLCASSLALGGYNEQFFGPGTRLTVL.

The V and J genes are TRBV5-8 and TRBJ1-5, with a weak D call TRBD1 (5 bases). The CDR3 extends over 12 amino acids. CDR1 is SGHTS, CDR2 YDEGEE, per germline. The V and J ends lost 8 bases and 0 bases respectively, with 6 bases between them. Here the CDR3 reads CASGHSNQPQHF. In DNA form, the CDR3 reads TGTGCCAGTGGACATAGCAATCAGCCCCAGCATTTT.

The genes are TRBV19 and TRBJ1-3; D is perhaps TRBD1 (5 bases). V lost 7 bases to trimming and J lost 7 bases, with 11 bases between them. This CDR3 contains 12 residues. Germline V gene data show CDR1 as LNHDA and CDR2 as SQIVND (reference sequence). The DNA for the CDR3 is TGTGCCAGTACCGACAGTCCTAACACCATATATTTT. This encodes CASTDSPNTIYF.